Below are 22 T cell receptor beta chains sequenced from a single sample in a study of blood T cell repertoires in COVID-19. Profiled with immunoSEQ multiplex PCR; TCRdb holds only in-frame clones, not every one. The sample consists of some 110,000 clones, around 76% of them appearing once. The sample consisted of peripheral blood. These TCRs come from a woman aged 70-85 years with acute or convalescent COVID-19.

A single count supports this clone. The CDR3 DNA follows: TGTGCCTGGGGTGACAGGAAAGCCAGGTCCCTCCACTTT. Translating it yields CAWGDRKARSLHF. The chain couples TRBV30 to TRBJ1-6; TRBD1 might be the D (6 bases). Between the trimmed V and J ends, which lost 5 bases and 14 bases, there was a span of 19 bases. The CDR3 contains 13 residues. CDR1 GTSNPN and CDR2 SVGIG come from the germline V gene (reference sequence).

The chain is built from TRBV5-1 and TRBJ2-7; D is undetermined. This CDR3 spans 13 amino acids. Germline assignment: CDR1 SGHRS and CDR2 YFSETQ. Trimming removed 2 bases at V and 2 bases at J, with 8 bases between. CDR3 residues: CASSLETAYEQYF. For the CDR3, the DNA is TGCGCCAGCAGCTTAGAAACAGCCTACGAGCAGTACTTC.

This chain uses TRBV30 with TRBJ2-7; tentative D call: TRBD2 (7 bases). Trimming took off 0 bases at V and 1 base at J, with 10 bases between the two ends. The germline gives CDR1 GTSNPN, CDR2 SVGIG (reference sequence). CDR3 length equals 14 residues. The CDR3 loop reads CAWSVGGGSYEQYF. CDR3 DNA: TGTGCCTGGAGTGTAGGGGGGGGTTCCTACGAGCAGTACTTC.

The chain couples TRBV19 to TRBJ1-6; D is unclear. The germline gives CDR1 LNHDA, CDR2 SQIVND (reference sequence). The CDR3 length is 14 residues. V was trimmed by 7 bases and J by 0 bases, leaving 7 bases between them. The CDR3 sequence is CASIGSSYNSPLHF. The CDR3, as DNA: TGTGCCAGTATTGGGAGCTCCTATAATTCACCCCTCCACTTT.

V and J are TRBV19 and TRBJ2-7, with TRBD1 matching over 9 bases. This CDR3 is 14 amino acids long. Germline V gene sequence: CDR1 LNHDA, CDR2 SQIVND (reference sequence). V was pared by 4 bases and J by 5 bases, with 6 bases of the junction left unmatched. CDR3 protein: CASSRGQGRNEQYF. CDR3 nucleotide sequence: TGTGCCAGTAGTAGGGGACAGGGCCGGAACGAGCAGTACTTC.

This clone was detected only a few times. The genes are TRBV9 and TRBJ2-7; D is ambiguous. Germline CDR1 is SGDLS and CDR2 is YYNGEE. The V end lost 0 bases, the J end lost 5 bases, and 12 bases lay between the germline ends. CDR3 length equals 14 residues. The CDR3 spells CASSVAGMSNEQYF. CDR3 sequence (DNA): TGTGCCAGCAGCGTAGCGGGTATGAGCAACGAGCAGTACTTC.

A few counts support this clone. J is TRBJ1-6 and V is TRBV5-1; D is perhaps TRBD1 (5 bases). The ends were cut back, 5 bases at V and 7 bases at J, with 10 bases in the middle. The CDR3 is made up of 13 amino acids. Germline V gene sequence: CDR1 SGHRS, CDR2 YFSETQ. CDR3 DNA: TGCGCCAGCAGAGGGGAGGAGAATTCACCCCTCCACTTT. This translates into CASRGEENSPLHF.

The rearrangement links TRBV14 to TRBJ2-5; D remains ambiguous. With 4 bases removed from V and 2 bases from J, the gap between germline ends came to 14 bases. This CDR3 is 15 amino acids long. Germline assignment: CDR1 SGHDN and CDR2 FVKESK. CDR3: CASSPPFAEQETQYF. DNA of the CDR3: TGTGCCAGCAGCCCGCCATTTGCGGAGCAAGAGACCCAGTACTTC. The full variable domain, rest sourced from reference TRBV14 and TRBJ2-5, is EAGVTQFPSHSVIEKGQTVTLRCDPISGHDNLYWYRRVMGKEIKFLLHFVKESKQDESGMPNNRFLAERTGGTYSTLKVQPAELEDSGVYFCASSPPFAEQETQYFGPGTRLLVL.

This clone was observed a few times. This chain joins TRBV6-5 and TRBJ2-5; tentative D call: TRBD1 (5 bases). Germline CDR1 reads MNHEY; CDR2 reads SVGAGI. The CDR3 extends over 15 amino acids. V lost 4 bases to trimming and J lost 0 bases, with 12 bases between them. The CDR3 sequence is CASSSPRQYQETQYF. The CDR3 region has the DNA TGTGCCAGCAGTTCGCCGCGACAGTACCAAGAGACCCAGTACTTC.

The chain has TRBV18 and TRBJ1-1; D unclear. Per germline, CDR1 KGHSH and CDR2 LQKENI. V was shortened by 3 bases and J by 5 bases, with 13 bases between the two germline ends. The CDR3 sequence is 14 residues long. The CDR3 loop is CASSPPGRRTEAFF. CDR3 in DNA: TGTGCCAGCTCACCCCCGGGGAGGAGAACTGAAGCTTTCTTT.

The CDR3 loop reads CASSPRQGLGDYEQYF. The CDR3 DNA reads TGTGCCAGCAGCCCCCGACAGGGCCTAGGGGACTACGAGCAGTACTTC. The chain joins TRBV5-4 to TRBJ2-7; 7 bases line up with TRBD1. V lost 4 bases to trimming and J lost 3 bases; unmatched junction nucleotides: 13. CDR1 and CDR2 (germline): SGHNT, YYREEE (reference sequence). This CDR3 spans 16 amino acids.

The genes are TRBV9 and TRBJ2-2; perhaps TRBD1 as D (6 bases). The CDR3 length is 15 residues. Trimming pared 0 bases from V and 4 bases from J, leaving 10 bases between. CDR1 and CDR2 (germline): SGDLS, YYNGEE. CDR3 loop: CASSVATGSTGELFF. CDR3 nucleotides: TGTGCCAGCAGCGTAGCTACAGGGTCCACCGGGGAGCTGTTTTTT.

V is TRBV27 and J is TRBJ1-2; TRBD1 agrees at 8 bases. The CDR3 totals 16 residues. V was pared by 6 bases and J by 6 bases, with 15 bases of the junction left unmatched. CDR1 is MNHEY, CDR2 SMNVEV, per germline (reference sequence). As DNA, the CDR3 is TGTGCCAGCAGATCCCCTCGCTCGACAGGGGTTCATGGCTACACCTTC. Its protein is CASRSPRSTGVHGYTF.

The sample holds one count of this clone. The chain recombines TRBV3-1 (or the pseudogene TRBV3-2) with TRBJ1-2; 7 bases map to TRBD1. The CDR3 is made up of 14 amino acids. V lost 2 bases and J lost 3; bases outside the gene matches: 3. Looked up from germline, CDR1 is LGHDT and CDR2 is YNNKEL (reference sequence). For the CDR3, the DNA is TGTGCCAGCAGCCAACAGGGGGGCGACTATGGCTACACCTTC. The encoded protein is CASSQQGGDYGYTF.

The chain links TRBV10-2 to TRBJ2-2; 10 positions match TRBD2. Germline CDR1 and CDR2: WSHSY and SAAADI. The length of the CDR3 is 15 residues. The V segment lost 10 bases and the J segment 6 bases; nucleotides outside the gene matches: 11. CDR3 protein: CATLKGAGGPGELFF. CDR3 coding DNA: TGCGCCACCCTAAAGGGAGCGGGGGGGCCCGGGGAGCTGTTTTTT.

This rearrangement joins TRBV30 to TRBJ2-1; D remains unclear. CDR1 GTSNPN and CDR2 SVGIG come from the germline V gene (reference sequence). There are 13 residues in the CDR3. Trimming cost V 4 bases and J 4 bases, with 11 bases left between them. CDR3 in amino acids: CAWTLSRYNEQFF. For the CDR3, the DNA is TGTGCCTGGACCCTATCCCGTTACAATGAGCAGTTCTTC.

The V and J genes are TRBV4-1 and TRBJ1-1, with 9 bases matching TRBD1. Germline V gene lookup returns CDR1 MGHRA and CDR2 YSYEKL. The CDR3 sequence is 13 residues long. Losses at the gene ends were 4 bases for V and 7 bases for J; bases not matched to a gene: 4. CDR3 loop: CASSPGQGFEAFF. The DNA of the CDR3 is TGCGCCAGCAGCCCGGGACAGGGATTTGAAGCTTTCTTT.

The genes are TRBV3-1 (or the pseudogene TRBV3-2) and TRBJ1-1; D possibly corresponds to TRBD1 (6 bases). The V and J ends lost 4 bases and 3 bases respectively, with 12 bases between them. The CDR3 loop spans 14 amino acids. The germline V gene has CDR1 LGHDT and CDR2 YNNKEL (reference sequence). The CDR3 region has the DNA TGTGCCAGCAGCCTCTGGGGGCGTGACACTGAAGCTTTCTTT. It codes for CASSLWGRDTEAFF.

The chain couples TRBV7-8 to TRBJ2-6; D unclear. With 1 base removed from V and 0 bases from J, the gap between germline ends came to 13 bases. Germline CDR1 reads SGHVS; CDR2 reads FQNEAQ. The CDR3 covers 18 residues. CDR3 nucleotides: TGTGCCAGCAGCTTAGGACGGAGTTCTCTCTCTGGGGCCAACGTCCTGACTTTC. Residues: CASSLGRSSLSGANVLTF.

This clone was counted a few times. The chain joins TRBV19 to TRBJ1-3; D ambiguous. Germline-derived CDR1 and CDR2 are LNHDA and SQIVND (reference sequence). V lost 3 bases and J lost 2, with 8 bases in between. The CDR3 runs 14 residues. The CDR3 nucleotides read TGTGCCAGTAGTATTCGCAGGACTGGAAACACCATATATTTT. Its protein is CASSIRRTGNTIYF.

The chain carries TRBV5-6 and TRBJ2-2; TRBD1 matches at 9 bases. The CDR3 length is 15 residues. V lost 2 bases and J lost 4; bases outside the gene matches: 3. CDR1 is SGHDT and CDR2 is YYEEEE in the germline V gene. The CDR3 coding sequence is TGTGCCAGCAGCTTTAGGACAGGGGTCACCGGGGAGCTGTTTTTT. Encoded protein: CASSFRTGVTGELFF.

This chain links TRBV5-1 with TRBJ1-1, with TRBD1 matching 8 bases. Germline V gene lookup returns CDR1 SGHRS and CDR2 YFSETQ. This CDR3 contains 14 residues. V lost 2 bases and J lost 7; bases outside the gene matches: 7. CDR3 amino acids: CASSFTGTGYEAFF. The CDR3 DNA is TGCGCCAGCAGCTTTACCGGGACAGGCTATGAAGCTTTCTTT.